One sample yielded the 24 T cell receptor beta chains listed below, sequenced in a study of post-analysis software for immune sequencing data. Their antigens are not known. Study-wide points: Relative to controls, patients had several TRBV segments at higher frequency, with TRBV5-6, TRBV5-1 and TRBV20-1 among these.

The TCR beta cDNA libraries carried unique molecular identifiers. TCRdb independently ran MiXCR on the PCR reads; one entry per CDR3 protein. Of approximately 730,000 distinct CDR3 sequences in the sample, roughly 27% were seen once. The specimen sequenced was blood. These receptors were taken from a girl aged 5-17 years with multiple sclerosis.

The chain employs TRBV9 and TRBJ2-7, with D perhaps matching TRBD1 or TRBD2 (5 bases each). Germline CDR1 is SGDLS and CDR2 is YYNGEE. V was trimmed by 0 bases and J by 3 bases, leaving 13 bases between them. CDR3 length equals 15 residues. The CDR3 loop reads CASSVGSTGRYEQYF. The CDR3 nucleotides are TGTGCCAGCAGCGTAGGATCAACGGGACGCTACGAGCAGTACTTC.

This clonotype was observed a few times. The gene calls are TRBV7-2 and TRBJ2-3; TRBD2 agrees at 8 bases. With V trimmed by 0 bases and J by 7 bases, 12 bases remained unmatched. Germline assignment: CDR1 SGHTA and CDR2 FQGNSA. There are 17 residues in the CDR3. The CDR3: CASSLAGRLAGTHTQYF. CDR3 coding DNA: TGTGCCAGCAGCTTAGCGGGACGGCTAGCGGGTACACATACGCAGTATTTT.

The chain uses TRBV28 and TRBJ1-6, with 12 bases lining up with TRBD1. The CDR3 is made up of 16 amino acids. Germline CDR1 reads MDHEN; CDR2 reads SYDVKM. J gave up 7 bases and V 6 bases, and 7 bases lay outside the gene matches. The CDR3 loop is CASRKRDRGLNSPLHF. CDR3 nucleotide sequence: TGTGCCAGCAGAAAAAGGGACAGGGGGCTCAATTCACCCCTCCACTTT. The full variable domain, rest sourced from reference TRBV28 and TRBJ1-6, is DVKVTQSSRYLVKRTGEKVFLECVQDMDHENMFWYRQDPGLGLRLIYFSYDVKMKEKGDIPEGYSVSREKKERFSLILESASTNQTSMYLCASRKRDRGLNSPLHFGNGTRLTVT.

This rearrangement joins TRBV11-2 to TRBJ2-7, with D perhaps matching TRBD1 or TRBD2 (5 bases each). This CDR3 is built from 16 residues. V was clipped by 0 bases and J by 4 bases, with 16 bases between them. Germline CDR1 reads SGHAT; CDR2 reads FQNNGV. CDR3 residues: CASSLELGTAAYEQYF. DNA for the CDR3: TGTGCCAGCAGCTTAGAGTTAGGGACGGCCGCTTACGAGCAGTACTTC. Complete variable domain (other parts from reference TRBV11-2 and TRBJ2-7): EAGVAQSPRYKIIEKRQSVAFWCNPISGHATLYWYQQILGQGPKLLIQFQNNGVVDDSQLPKDRFSAERLKGVDSTLKIQPAKLEDSAVYLCASSLELGTAAYEQYFGPGTRLTVT.

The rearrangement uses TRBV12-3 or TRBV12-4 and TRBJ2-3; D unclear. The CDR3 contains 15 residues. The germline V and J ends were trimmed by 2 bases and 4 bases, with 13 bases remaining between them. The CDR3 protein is CASSLNPLGSDTQYF. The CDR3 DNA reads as TGTGCCAGCAGTTTAAACCCCTTGGGGTCAGATACGCAGTATTTT.

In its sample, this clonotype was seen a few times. The CDR3 reads CSARASSNEQFF. CDR3 in DNA: TGCAGTGCTAGGGCGTCCTCTAATGAGCAGTTCTTC. The chain has TRBV20-1 and TRBJ2-1; D gene uncertain. Trimming took 3 bases from V and 7 from J, leaving 10 bases between them. The CDR3 has 12 residues. Germline V CDR1 and CDR2: DFQATT, SNEGSKA (reference sequence).

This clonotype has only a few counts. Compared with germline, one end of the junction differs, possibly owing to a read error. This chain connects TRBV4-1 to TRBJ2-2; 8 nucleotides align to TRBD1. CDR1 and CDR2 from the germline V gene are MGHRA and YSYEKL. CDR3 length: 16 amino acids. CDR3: CASSRRTGRVDGERFF. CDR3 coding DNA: TGCGCCAGCAGTCGTCGGACAGGGCGGGTTGACGGGGAGCGGTTTTTT.

DNA for the CDR3: TGTGCCAGCAGCCGTACTAGCGGACTCTACAATGAGCAGTTCTTC. Residues: CASSRTSGLYNEQFF. This chain uses TRBV7-9 with TRBJ2-1; TRBD2 matches 8 bases. J was trimmed by 3 bases and V by 5 bases; bases with no gene match: 6. Germline V gene data show CDR1 as SEHNR and CDR2 as FQNEAQ (reference sequence). The CDR3 is 15 residues long.

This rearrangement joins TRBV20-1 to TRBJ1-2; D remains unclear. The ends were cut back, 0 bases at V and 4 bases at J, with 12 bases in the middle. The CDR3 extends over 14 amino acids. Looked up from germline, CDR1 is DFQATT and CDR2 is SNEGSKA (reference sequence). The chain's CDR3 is CSARDLGQLYGYTF. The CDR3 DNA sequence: TGCAGTGCTAGAGATCTCGGCCAGCTCTATGGCTACACCTTC.

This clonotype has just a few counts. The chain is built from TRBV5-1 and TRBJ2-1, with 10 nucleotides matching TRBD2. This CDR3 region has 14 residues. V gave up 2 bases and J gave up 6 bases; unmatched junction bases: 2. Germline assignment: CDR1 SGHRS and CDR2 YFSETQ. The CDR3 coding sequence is TGCGCCAGCAGCTTTTCTAGCGGGGGCAATGAGCAGTTCTTC. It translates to CASSFSSGGNEQFF. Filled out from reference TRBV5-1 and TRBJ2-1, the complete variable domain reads KAGVTQTPRYLIKTRGQQVTLSCSPISGHRSVSWYQQTPGQGLQFLFEYFSETQRNKGNFPGRFSGRQFSNSRSEMNVSTLELGDSALYLCASSFSSGGNEQFFGPGTRLTVL.

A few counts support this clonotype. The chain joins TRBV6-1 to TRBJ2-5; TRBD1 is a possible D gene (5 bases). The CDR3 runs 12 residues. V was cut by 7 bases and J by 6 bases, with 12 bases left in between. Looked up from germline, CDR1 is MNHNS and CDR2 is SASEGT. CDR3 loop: CASIGVGQTQYF. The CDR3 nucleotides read TGTGCCAGCATAGGGGTCGGGCAGACCCAGTACTTC.

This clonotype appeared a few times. Here the CDR3 DNA reads TGCGCCAGCAACCTGGGACCGCGAGGCTACACCTTC. The encoded protein is CASNLGPRGYTF. The rearrangement uses TRBV10-2 and TRBJ1-2; D is possibly TRBD1 (5 bases). V was trimmed by 7 bases and J by 8 bases, leaving 14 bases between them. There are 12 residues in the CDR3. Germline V lookup: CDR1 WSHSY, CDR2 SAAADI.

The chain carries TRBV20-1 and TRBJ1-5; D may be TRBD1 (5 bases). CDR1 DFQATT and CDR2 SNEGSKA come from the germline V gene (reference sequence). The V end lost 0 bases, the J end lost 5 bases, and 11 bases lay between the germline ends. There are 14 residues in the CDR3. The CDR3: CSAREGRQDQPQHF. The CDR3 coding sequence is TGCAGTGCTAGAGAGGGGCGGCAAGATCAGCCCCAGCATTTT.

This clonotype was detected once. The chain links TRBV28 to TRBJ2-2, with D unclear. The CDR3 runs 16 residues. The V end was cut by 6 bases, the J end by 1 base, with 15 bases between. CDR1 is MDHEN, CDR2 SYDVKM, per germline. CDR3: CASRIIVGRNTGELFF. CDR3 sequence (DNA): TGTGCCAGCAGAATTATAGTAGGGCGGAACACCGGGGAGCTGTTTTTT.

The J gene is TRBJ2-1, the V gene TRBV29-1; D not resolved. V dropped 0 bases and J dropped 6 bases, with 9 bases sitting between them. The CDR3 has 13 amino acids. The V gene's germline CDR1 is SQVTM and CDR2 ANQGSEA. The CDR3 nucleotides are TGCAGCGTTGAAGAGGTGACCCGCAATGAGCAGTTCTTC. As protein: CSVEEVTRNEQFF.

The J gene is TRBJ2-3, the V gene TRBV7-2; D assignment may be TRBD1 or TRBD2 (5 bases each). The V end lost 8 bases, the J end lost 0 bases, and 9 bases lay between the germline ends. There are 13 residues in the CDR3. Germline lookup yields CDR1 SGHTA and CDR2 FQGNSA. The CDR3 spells CASARDSTDTQYF. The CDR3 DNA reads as TGTGCCAGCGCCCGGGACAGCACAGATACGCAGTATTTT.

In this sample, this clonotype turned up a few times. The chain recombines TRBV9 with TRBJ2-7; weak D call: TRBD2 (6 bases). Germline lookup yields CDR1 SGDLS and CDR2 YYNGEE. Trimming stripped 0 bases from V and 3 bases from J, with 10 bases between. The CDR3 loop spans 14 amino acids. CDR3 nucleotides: TGTGCCAGCAGCGTAGCGGGGGTGAACTACGAGCAGTACTTC. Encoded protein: CASSVAGVNYEQYF.

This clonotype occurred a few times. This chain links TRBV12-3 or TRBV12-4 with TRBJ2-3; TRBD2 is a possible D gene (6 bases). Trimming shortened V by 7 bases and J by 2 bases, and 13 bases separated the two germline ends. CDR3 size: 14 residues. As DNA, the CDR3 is TGTGCCAGCACCCAAGGAGGGCCCACAGATACGCAGTATTTT. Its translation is CASTQGGPTDTQYF.

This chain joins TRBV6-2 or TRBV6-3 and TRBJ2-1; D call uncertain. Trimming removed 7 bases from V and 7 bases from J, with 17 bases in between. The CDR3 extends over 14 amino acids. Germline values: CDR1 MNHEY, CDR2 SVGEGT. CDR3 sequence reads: CASTQRRALNEQFF. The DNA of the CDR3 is TGTGCCAGCACCCAACGCCGCGCCCTTAATGAGCAGTTCTTC.

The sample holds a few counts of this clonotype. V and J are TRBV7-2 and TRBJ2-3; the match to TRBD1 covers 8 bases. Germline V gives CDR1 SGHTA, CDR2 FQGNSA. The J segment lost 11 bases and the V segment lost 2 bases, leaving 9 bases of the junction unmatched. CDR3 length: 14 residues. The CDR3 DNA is TGTGCCAGCAGCTTACCGACAGGGGTTTTCGAGCAGTATTTT. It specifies CASSLPTGVFEQYF.

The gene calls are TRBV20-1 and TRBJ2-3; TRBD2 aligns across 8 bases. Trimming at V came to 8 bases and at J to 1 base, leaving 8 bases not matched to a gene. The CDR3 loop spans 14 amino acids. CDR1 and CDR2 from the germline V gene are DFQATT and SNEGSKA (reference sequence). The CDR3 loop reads CSHGGAVGTDTQYF. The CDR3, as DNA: TGCAGTCACGGGGGGGCTGTCGGCACAGATACGCAGTATTTT.

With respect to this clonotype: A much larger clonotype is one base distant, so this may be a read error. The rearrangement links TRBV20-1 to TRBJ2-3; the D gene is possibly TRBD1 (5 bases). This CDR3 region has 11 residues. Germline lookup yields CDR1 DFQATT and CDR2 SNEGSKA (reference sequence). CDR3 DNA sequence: TGCAGTGCTACTTACACAGGTACGCAGTATTTT. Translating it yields CSATYTGTQYF.

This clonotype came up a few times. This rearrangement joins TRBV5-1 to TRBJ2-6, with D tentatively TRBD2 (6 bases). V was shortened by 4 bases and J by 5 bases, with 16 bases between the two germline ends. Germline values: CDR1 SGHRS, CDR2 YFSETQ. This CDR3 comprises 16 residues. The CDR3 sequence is CASSGGTGLRANVLTF. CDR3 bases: TGCGCCAGCAGCGGGGGGACGGGCCTTCGGGCCAACGTCCTGACTTTC.

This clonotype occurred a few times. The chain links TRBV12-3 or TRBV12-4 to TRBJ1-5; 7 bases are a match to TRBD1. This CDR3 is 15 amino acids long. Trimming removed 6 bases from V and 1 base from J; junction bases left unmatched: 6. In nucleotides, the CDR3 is TGTGCCAGCAGGACAGGGCCCGGGAGCAATCAGCCCCAGCATTTT. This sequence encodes CASRTGPGSNQPQHF.